The 15 T cell receptor beta chains below all came from one sample that was sequenced in a study of radiotherapy plus CTLA-4 blockade in lung cancer listed by TCRdb under 2018. The library was obtained by the immunoSEQ multiplex PCR assay. TCRdb stores this immuneACCESS table with in-frame sequences only. Part of the clones is absent; in the studies checked, under half of the shortfall reflects unresolved V genes, and no reason is known for the rest. This sample holds 60,000 to 70,000 clones; over 80% were observed only once. Less than 5% of the sample belongs to the ten largest clones. Sequenced material: peripheral blood, taken from a patient treated with radiotherapy plus ipilimumab. The receptors here all came from a human donor with non-small cell lung cancer who had a partial response to radiotherapy plus ipilimumab.

J is TRBJ1-2 and V is TRBV28; perhaps TRBD1 as D (6 bases). There are 15 residues in the CDR3. From germline, CDR1 is MDHEN and CDR2 SYDVKM. Trimming left V 5 bases short and J 6 bases short, with 19 bases between. CDR3 region: CASSTTGLRSHGYTF. The CDR3 bases are TGTGCCAGCAGTACTACAGGGCTGAGAAGCCATGGCTACACCTTC.

The CDR3 protein is CASSSGVSGNQPQHF. The DNA of the CDR3 is TGTGCCAGCAGTTCAGGGGTTAGTGGCAATCAGCCCCAGCATTTT. The V and J genes are TRBV28 and TRBJ1-5; tentative D call: TRBD1 (6 bases). CDR1 MDHEN and CDR2 SYDVKM come from the germline V gene. This CDR3 is built from 15 residues. Between the trimmed V and J ends, which lost 4 bases and 2 bases, there was a span of 12 bases.

This clone was seen only a few times. The CDR3 sequence is CASSQEMARGGEKLFF. In DNA, the CDR3 is TGCGCCAGCAGCCAAGAGATGGCCAGGGGAGGGGAAAAACTGTTTTTT. This chain connects TRBV4-1 to TRBJ1-4, with D tentatively TRBD1 (6 bases). The CDR3 consists of 16 residues. The V gene lost 0 bases and the J gene lost 8 bases, with 16 bases spanning the gap. Germline loops: CDR1 MGHRA, CDR2 YSYEKL.

The chain links TRBV30 to TRBJ2-1; 13 bases fit TRBD2. The trim removed 0 bases at V and 8 bases at J, leaving 1 base unmatched. Germline CDR1 GTSNPN, CDR2 SVGIG (reference sequence). This CDR3 spans 14 amino acids. CDR3 loop: CAWSVGTSGDEQFF. In DNA, the CDR3 is TGTGCCTGGAGTGTAGGGACTAGCGGGGATGAGCAGTTCTTC.

The V call is TRBV7-9, the J call TRBJ2-5; 7 positions agree with TRBD2. V dropped 1 base and J dropped 7; count of bases not matched to a gene: 12. Germline CDR1 and CDR2: SEHNR and FQNEAQ (reference sequence). The CDR3 runs 16 residues. The CDR3 protein is CASSLVRTGGLWTQYF. The CDR3 DNA reads TGTGCCAGCAGCTTAGTCCGGACGGGGGGTCTATGGACCCAGTACTTC. Full variable domain (rest looked up from reference TRBV7-9 and TRBJ2-5): DTGVSQNPRHKITKRGQNVTFRCDPISEHNRLYWYRQTLGQGPEFLTYFQNEAQLEKSRLLSDRFSAERPKGSFSTLEIQRTEQGDSAMYLCASSLVRTGGLWTQYFGPGTRLLVL.

J is TRBJ1-1 and V is TRBV2; D might be TRBD1 (6 bases). This CDR3 is built from 14 residues. The germline V and J ends were trimmed by 6 bases and 11 bases, with 22 bases remaining between them. Germline V gene data show CDR1 as SNHLY and CDR2 as FYNNEI. The CDR3 sequence is CASSHSQGTLGAFF. The CDR3 DNA reads as TGTGCCAGCAGCCATTCCCAGGGGACCCTCGGGGCTTTCTTT.

This chain links TRBV9 with TRBJ2-2, with D maybe TRBD1 (6 bases). This CDR3 has 15 residues. The ends were cut back, 3 bases at V and 1 base at J, with 10 bases in the middle. The germline gives CDR1 SGDLS, CDR2 YYNGEE. This CDR3 is CASSGGGLNTGELFF. The CDR3 DNA is TGTGCCAGCAGCGGAGGGGGATTGAACACCGGGGAGCTGTTTTTT.

The chain links TRBV6-5 to TRBJ2-1; 10 bases are a match to TRBD1. Germline V gene lookup returns CDR1 MNHEY and CDR2 SVGAGI. The CDR3 is 13 amino acids. V lost 5 bases, J lost 7 bases, and 2 bases stayed unmatched. The CDR3 bases are TGTGCCAGCAGTAGGACAGGGGGAAATGAGCAGTTCTTC. Translated: CASSRTGGNEQFF.

This clone was counted a few times. The chain uses TRBV2 and TRBJ1-2; TRBD1 aligns across 8 bases. The CDR3 covers 14 residues. The V gene's germline CDR1 is SNHLY and CDR2 FYNNEI. V lost 6 bases to trimming and J lost 2 bases; unmatched junction nucleotides: 5. This CDR3 reads CASRLDRENYGYTF. CDR3 DNA: TGTGCCAGCAGGTTGGACAGGGAGAACTATGGCTACACCTTC.

This chain links TRBV18 with TRBJ1-4; D call uncertain. This CDR3 has 13 amino acids. With 3 bases removed from V and 4 bases from J, the gap between germline ends came to 6 bases. The germline V gene has CDR1 KGHSH and CDR2 LQKENI. The CDR3 DNA sequence: TGTGCCAGCTCACCGATCGGTAATGAAAAACTGTTTTTT. The encoded protein is CASSPIGNEKLFF.

This clone was observed a single time. The rearrangement links TRBV30 to TRBJ2-3; no firm D call. Trimming took 0 bases from V and 0 from J, leaving 7 bases between them. The CDR3 loop spans 14 amino acids. Germline V gives CDR1 GTSNPN, CDR2 SVGIG (reference sequence). Here the CDR3 reads CAWSVSGSTDTQYF. The DNA of the CDR3 is TGTGCCTGGAGTGTATCTGGCAGCACAGATACGCAGTATTTT.

This clone has just a few counts. The chain joins TRBV7-8 to TRBJ2-7, with a tentative D call TRBD2 (5 bases). This CDR3 comprises 14 residues. V dropped 5 bases and J dropped 4 bases, with 15 bases sitting between them. Germline-derived CDR1 and CDR2 are SGHVS and FQNEAQ. Here the CDR3 reads CASSPPGPGYEQYF. CDR3 sequence (DNA): TGTGCCAGCAGCCCCCCCGGGCCGGGATACGAGCAGTACTTC.

CDR3 sequence (DNA): TGTGCCAGCAGCTTGACCCAAGGGGACAGGGGAAGAGATACGCAGTATTTT. As protein: CASSLTQGDRGRDTQYF. The J gene is TRBJ2-3, the V gene TRBV5-4; TRBD1 aligns across 10 bases. The length of the CDR3 is 17 residues. CDR1 and CDR2 from the germline V gene are SGHNT and YYREEE (reference sequence). V gave up 1 base and J gave up 5 bases; unmatched junction bases: 10.

The CDR3, as DNA: TGCGCCAGCAGCTTGGAGTCGGGAGTTAACTATGAGCAGTTCTTC. Translated: CASSLESGVNYEQFF. The rearrangement joins TRBV5-1 to TRBJ2-1; D is possibly TRBD2 (6 bases). The germline V gene encodes CDR1 SGHRS and CDR2 YFSETQ. Trimming took off 0 bases at V and 8 bases at J, with 15 bases between the two ends. The CDR3 consists of 15 residues.

This clone was observed a few times. The chain uses TRBV30 and TRBJ1-3; 8 bases line up with TRBD1. The CDR3 length is 15 residues. V shed 2 bases and J 0 bases; nucleotides not matched to a gene: 3. Germline CDR1 GTSNPN, CDR2 SVGIG (reference sequence). The CDR3 nucleotides are TGTGCCTGGAGTTGGACAGGGACCTCTGGAAACACCATATATTTT. This gives the protein CAWSWTGTSGNTIYF. Full variable domain (missing parts from reference TRBV30 and TRBJ1-3): SQTIHQWPATLVQPVGSPLSLECTVEGTSNPNLYWYRQAAGRGLQLLFYSVGIGQISSEVPQNLSASRPQDRQFILSSKKLLLSDSGFYLCAWSWTGTSGNTIYFGEGSWLTVV.